The clone carrying this TCR beta chain was observed a few times. This entry comes from a study of identical twins. Using its own MiXCR run on the 5' RACE reads, TCRdb lists one record per CDR3 protein. The sample consists of hundreds of thousands of distinct CDR3 sequences, over 15% of them appearing once. CDR1 SEHNR and CDR2 FQNEAQ come from the germline V gene (reference sequence). The CDR3 loop spans 16 amino acids. V was cut by 8 bases and J by 1 base, with 20 bases left in between. This same sample was also part of a study on T cells expressing NK-cell markers.

This chain uses TRBV7-9 with TRBJ1-1; D may be TRBD1 (6 bases). The specimen was PBMCs. The sequence was collected from a woman under 30 in good health. DNA for the CDR3: TGTGCCAGCGTCGAATCCCAGGGGTGGGGGAACACTGAAGCTTTCTTT. It translates to CASVESQGWGNTEAFF.